These 21 T cell receptor beta chains originate from one sample sequenced in a study of T cell repertoires in cytomegalovirus infection. TCRdb processed the reads anew with MiXCR; each CDR3 protein has one entry. This sample has fewer than 700,000 distinct CDR3 sequences, with approximately 24% found just once. Sequenced sample: CD8+ T cells from PBMCs. The receptors come from a human donor in good health (CMV status not recorded). Some clones in this sample may be carry-over from other donors' samples.

V is TRBV6-5 and J is TRBJ1-1; 7 bases align to TRBD1. The V gene end was trimmed by 3 bases and the J gene end by 3 bases; junction bases not matched to a gene: 10. The CDR3 totals 16 residues. The germline V gene encodes CDR1 MNHEY and CDR2 SVGAGI. DNA of the CDR3: TGTGCCAGCAGTTATAGGACAGGCGGGGCGGACACTGAAGCTTTCTTT. Translating it yields CASSYRTGGADTEAFF.

V is TRBV20-1 and J is TRBJ1-1, with a possible D match to TRBD1 (5 bases). V was pared by 4 bases and J by 4 bases, with 13 bases between. This CDR3 has 13 residues. The germline gives CDR1 DFQATT, CDR2 SNEGSKA (reference sequence). DNA of the CDR3: TGCAGTGCTACTGCAGGGTCGCGCACTGAAGCTTTCTTT. As protein: CSATAGSRTEAFF.

This clonotype came up a few times. The rearrangement joins TRBV19 to TRBJ1-5; D uncertain. V lost 0 bases to trimming and J lost 6 bases, with 6 bases between them. Germline V lookup: CDR1 LNHDA, CDR2 SQIVND (reference sequence). There are 13 residues in the CDR3. CDR3 in amino acids: CASSIDRLQPQHF. Here the CDR3 DNA reads TGTGCCAGTAGTATAGATAGGCTTCAGCCCCAGCATTTT.

V gene TRBV6-2 or TRBV6-3 combines with J gene TRBJ2-7, with 7 bases lining up with TRBD1. The CDR3 has 12 residues. Germline-derived CDR1 and CDR2 are MNHEY and SVGEGT. Germline trimming cut 0 bases from V and 9 bases from J; bases unmatched to any gene: 2. The chain's CDR3 is CASSYSGGWQYV. DNA of the CDR3: TGTGCCAGCAGTTACTCAGGGGGCTGGCAGTACGTC.

Only a few counts were recorded for this clonotype. The chain is built from TRBV29-1 and TRBJ2-7, with 9 nucleotides matching TRBD1. V trimming: 3 bases; J trimming: 3 bases; junction bases outside the gene matches: 6. The CDR3 totals 14 residues. Germline-derived CDR1 and CDR2 are SQVTM and ANQGSEA. CDR3 protein: CSVDGQGKGYEQYF. DNA for the CDR3: TGCAGCGTTGATGGACAGGGGAAAGGCTACGAGCAGTACTTC.

This clonotype showed up many times. The chain is built from TRBV7-9 and TRBJ2-1; D uncertain. The CDR3 consists of 16 residues. Germline V gene sequence: CDR1 SEHNR, CDR2 FQNEAQ (reference sequence). Trimming took 5 bases from V and 3 from J, leaving 17 bases between them. The chain's CDR3 is CASSLVKVSGYNEQFF. The CDR3 region has the DNA TGTGCCAGCAGCCTGGTCAAGGTATCGGGCTACAATGAGCAGTTCTTC.

The chain has TRBV5-1 and TRBJ2-1; 10 nucleotides align to TRBD1. Germline V CDR1 and CDR2: SGHRS, YFSETQ. This CDR3 has 16 residues. Trimming at V came to 4 bases and at J to 8 bases, leaving 12 bases not matched to a gene. CDR3 DNA sequence: TGCGCCAGCAGCCCGAATAGACAGGGGGCATCGGATGAGCAGTTCTTC. It is translated as CASSPNRQGASDEQFF.

The V gene is TRBV7-6, the J gene TRBJ2-2; no clear D gene. The CDR3 sequence is 15 residues long. CDR1 and CDR2 (germline): SGHVS, FNYEAQ. V gave up 5 bases and J gave up 1 base, with 11 bases separating them. CDR3 region: CASSLEAQNTGELFF. The DNA for the CDR3 is TGTGCCAGCAGCCTAGAGGCTCAGAACACCGGGGAGCTGTTTTTT.

There are a few counts of this clonotype. The V and J genes are TRBV7-6 and TRBJ2-2; D gene ambiguous. The germline V gene encodes CDR1 SGHVS and CDR2 FNYEAQ. CDR3 length: 10 amino acids. Trimming took off 8 bases at V and 8 bases at J, with 6 bases between the two ends. The chain's CDR3 is CASGEGELFF. CDR3 nucleotides: TGTGCCAGCGGGGAAGGGGAGCTGTTTTTT.

This clonotype was recorded many times. The J gene is TRBJ2-7, the V gene TRBV7-6; weak D call: TRBD2 (6 bases). This CDR3 spans 16 amino acids. V gave up 5 bases and J gave up 2 bases, with 19 bases separating them. CDR1 is SGHVS, CDR2 FNYEAQ, per germline. For the CDR3, the DNA is TGTGCCAGCAGCCCAAATTCCGGGACTGGGGCCTACGAGCAGTACTTC. Translation: CASSPNSGTGAYEQYF.

A few counts support this clonotype. The J gene is TRBJ2-7, the V gene TRBV6-1; D remains ambiguous. Germline assignment: CDR1 MNHNS and CDR2 SASEGT. Trimming removed 6 bases at V and 5 bases at J, with 14 bases between. The CDR3 is 13 amino acids. The CDR3 nucleotides read TGTGCCAGCAGCCATATGGGGATCGACGAGCAGTACTTC. Residues: CASSHMGIDEQYF.

This sequence joins TRBV20-1 and TRBJ2-7; TRBD2 is a possible D gene (5 bases). Germline V gives CDR1 DFQATT, CDR2 SNEGSKA (reference sequence). Trimming took 2 bases from V and 3 from J, leaving 14 bases between them. This CDR3 has 14 amino acids. The CDR3 spells CSARPLASNYEQYF. CDR3 DNA: TGCAGTGCTAGACCTCTAGCCTCTAACTACGAGCAGTACTTC.

This clonotype was picked up a small number of times. The V gene is TRBV7-9, the J gene TRBJ2-2; D remains ambiguous. CDR1 is SEHNR and CDR2 is FQNEAQ in the germline V gene (reference sequence). The CDR3 contains 19 residues. Trimming pared 1 base from V and 1 base from J, leaving 19 bases between. The CDR3 sequence: CASSLGTIPVSGNTGELFF. In DNA, the CDR3 is TGTGCCAGCAGCTTAGGCACGATTCCTGTATCCGGGAACACCGGGGAGCTGTTTTTT.

The V call is TRBV2, the J call TRBJ2-7; D unclear. Germline-derived CDR1 and CDR2 are SNHLY and FYNNEI. This CDR3 comprises 12 residues. V was shortened by 4 bases and J by 3 bases, with 7 bases between the two germline ends. CDR3 bases: TGTGCCAGCAGTGGCCAACTCTACGAGCAGTACGTC. Translation gives CASSGQLYEQYV.

This clonotype was seen many times. The rearrangement links TRBV7-6 to TRBJ2-7, with D perhaps matching TRBD2 (7 bases). This CDR3 region has 15 residues. CDR1 is SGHVS, CDR2 FNYEAQ, per germline. Trimming removed 5 bases at V and 3 bases at J, with 17 bases between. The CDR3 spells CASSLLGGASYEQYV. Written as DNA, the CDR3 is TGTGCCAGCAGCCTTCTGGGGGGGGCAAGCTACGAGCAGTACGTC.

There are many counts of this clonotype. The rearrangement links TRBV4-3 to TRBJ2-4; no definite D call. Between the trimmed V and J ends, which lost 4 bases and 0 bases, there was a span of 10 bases. Germline V gene sequence: CDR1 LGHNA, CDR2 YSLEER. The CDR3 covers 15 residues. In nucleotides, the CDR3 is TGCGCCAGCAGCCCAAGCAAAGTAGCCAAAAACATTCAGTACTTC. Its protein is CASSPSKVAKNIQYF.

This clonotype showed up many times. This chain connects TRBV20-1 to TRBJ2-5; D possibly corresponds to TRBD1 (6 bases). Germline V CDR1 and CDR2: DFQATT, SNEGSKA (reference sequence). The CDR3 contains 14 residues. With 6 bases removed from V and 0 bases from J, the gap between germline ends came to 14 bases. CDR3 sequence: CSASGQGNQETQYF. The DNA for the CDR3 is TGCAGTGCCTCCGGGCAGGGGAACCAAGAGACCCAGTACTTC.

This clonotype was detected once. The V gene is TRBV20-1, the J gene TRBJ1-6, with 8 bases matching TRBD1. Per the germline V gene, CDR1 is DFQATT and CDR2 is SNEGSKA (reference sequence). The CDR3 has 17 amino acids. J was trimmed by 5 bases and V by 6 bases; bases with no gene match: 15. The DNA for the CDR3 is TGCAGTGCCCCACCTCTAGACAGGGGCAGTGATAATTCACCCCTCCACTTT. Protein: CSAPPLDRGSDNSPLHF.

In its sample, this clonotype was seen a few times. This rearrangement joins TRBV7-9 to TRBJ1-1, with TRBD1 as a possible D gene (5 bases). Germline CDR1 SEHNR, CDR2 FQNEAQ (reference sequence). Trimming shortened V by 4 bases and J by 10 bases, and 10 bases separated the two germline ends. This CDR3 has 11 residues. CDR3 coding DNA: TGTGCCAGCAGCTCGGGGGAGAGAGCTTTCTTT. Protein sequence: CASSSGERAFF. Using reference TRBV7-9 and TRBJ1-1 for the parts outside the CDR3, the full variable domain is DTGVSQNPRHKITKRGQNVTFRCDPISEHNRLYWYRQTLGQGPEFLTYFQNEAQLEKSRLLSDRFSAERPKGSFSTLEIQRTEQGDSAMYLCASSSGERAFFGQGTRLTVV.

This clonotype has more than one count but fewer than ten. This chain joins TRBV7-6 and TRBJ2-1; 8 bases line up with TRBD2. CDR3 length: 14 residues. Trimming removed 6 bases from V and 5 bases from J; junction bases left unmatched: 6. Germline lookup yields CDR1 SGHVS and CDR2 FNYEAQ. CDR3 in DNA: TGTGCCAGCAGTCCTCAGCGGGGGAACAATGAGCAGTTCTTC. Its protein is CASSPQRGNNEQFF.

Turning to this clonotype: This may come from a read error, since a much larger clone is one base off. The chain couples TRBV7-4 to TRBJ2-7; D is tentatively TRBD1 or TRBD2 (5 bases each). CDR3 length: 12 amino acids. Germline CDR1 reads SGHVT; CDR2 reads SQSDAQ. DNA of the CDR3: TGTGTCAGCAGCTGGGGGTCCAACGAGCAGTACGTC. Translation: CVSSWGSNEQYV.